One and the same sample provided the 3 T cell receptor beta chains below, sequenced in a study of CD8 T cells in ankylosing spondylitis. MiXCR, applied by TCRdb to the 5' RACE reads, yields one record per CDR3 protein. This sample has 50,000 to 75,000 distinct CDR3 sequences; approximately 5.7% occur once, and the top ten carry roughly 5%. The sequencing input was synovial fluid, either unsorted or a sorted T cell fraction (not recorded which). The receptors originated from a male donor with ankylosing spondylitis.

In this sample, this clonotype turned up many times. The rearrangement links TRBV28 to TRBJ2-7; 7 bases are shared with TRBD1. There are 11 residues in the CDR3. V shed 5 bases, J shed 9 bases, and the junction held 4 bases outside the gene matches. CDR1 MDHEN and CDR2 SYDVKM come from the germline V gene. The CDR3 bases are TGTGCCAGCAGTACCCGACAGGGGCAGTACTTC. Its protein is CASSTRQGQYF.

This clonotype occurred once. The chain has TRBV4-1 and TRBJ2-1; 7 nucleotides align to TRBD2. The CDR3 runs 14 residues. Trimming removed 2 bases from V and 9 bases from J; junction bases left unmatched: 7. CDR1 is MGHRA and CDR2 is YSYEKL in the germline V gene. The CDR3 DNA is TGCGCCAGCAGCCAAAAAATCCGGGAGGTTGAGCAGTTCTTC. This sequence encodes CASSQKIREVEQFF.

This clonotype was counted once. Given a much more abundant clone one base away, this may be a read error. The CDR3 carries no conserved terminal phenylalanine or tryptophan, so it likely arises from a read error. The chain links TRBV19 to TRBJ1-1; the D is unclear. The CDR3 runs to 15 residues. Trimming took 3 bases from V and 1 from J, leaving 12 bases between them. Germline CDR1 reads LNHDA; CDR2 reads SQIVND (reference sequence). DNA of the CDR3: TGTGCCAGTAGTATGCTGGCCGACGGGAACACTGAAGCTTTCTAT. Amino acids: CASSMLADGNTEAFY.